This T cell receptor (beta chain) was retrieved from a study of technical replicates of blood from a few donors. Clones were read by immunoSEQ multiplex PCR, and TCRdb kept only the in-frame ones, dropping some. The table records roughly 60,000 clones, approximately 87% of them present only once. Germline V CDR1 and CDR2: SGHVS, FQNEAQ. V lost 5 bases and J 12 bases, leaving 13 bases between the germline ends. This CDR3 region has 11 residues. The TCR originated in a human donor in good health. Some clones in this sample may be carry-over from other donors' samples. The rearrangement joins TRBV7-8 to TRBJ1-2, with D hard to call. Sequenced: PBMCs. The CDR3 reads CASSPGVFHTF. CDR3 DNA: TGTGCCAGCAGCCCCGGTGTTTTTCACACCTTC.